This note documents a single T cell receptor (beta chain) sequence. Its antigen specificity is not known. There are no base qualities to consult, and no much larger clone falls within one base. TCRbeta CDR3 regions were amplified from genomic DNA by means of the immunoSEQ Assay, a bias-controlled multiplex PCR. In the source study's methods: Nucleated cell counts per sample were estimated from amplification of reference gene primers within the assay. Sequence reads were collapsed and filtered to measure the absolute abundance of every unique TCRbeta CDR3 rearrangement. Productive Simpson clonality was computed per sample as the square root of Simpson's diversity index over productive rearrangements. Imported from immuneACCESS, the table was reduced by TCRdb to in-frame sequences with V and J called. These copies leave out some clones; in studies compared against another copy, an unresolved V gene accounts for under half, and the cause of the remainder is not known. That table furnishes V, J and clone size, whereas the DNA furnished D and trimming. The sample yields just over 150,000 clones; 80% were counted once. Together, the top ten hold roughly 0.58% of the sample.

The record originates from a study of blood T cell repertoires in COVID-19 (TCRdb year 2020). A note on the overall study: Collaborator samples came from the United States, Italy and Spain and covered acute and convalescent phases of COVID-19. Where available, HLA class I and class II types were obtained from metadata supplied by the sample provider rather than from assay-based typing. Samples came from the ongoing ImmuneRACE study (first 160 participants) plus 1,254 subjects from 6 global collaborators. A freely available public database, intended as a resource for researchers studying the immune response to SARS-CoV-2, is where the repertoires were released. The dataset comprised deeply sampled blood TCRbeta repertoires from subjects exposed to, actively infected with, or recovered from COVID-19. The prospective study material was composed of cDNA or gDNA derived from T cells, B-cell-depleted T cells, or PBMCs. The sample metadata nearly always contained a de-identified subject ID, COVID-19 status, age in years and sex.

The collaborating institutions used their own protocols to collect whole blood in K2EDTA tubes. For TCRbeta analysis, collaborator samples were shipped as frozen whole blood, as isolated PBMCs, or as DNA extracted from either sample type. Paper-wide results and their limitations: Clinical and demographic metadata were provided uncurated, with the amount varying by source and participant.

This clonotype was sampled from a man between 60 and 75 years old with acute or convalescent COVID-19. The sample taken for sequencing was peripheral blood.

This receptor has the CDR3 CASSPGGAREAFF. The base sequence is TGTGCCAGCAGCCCAGGGGGCGCGAGGGAAGCTTTCTTT. The V and J genes are TRBV3-1 (or the pseudogene TRBV3-2) and TRBJ1-1, and 8 junctional nucleotides match TRBD1. Taken from cysteine to phenylalanine, the CDR3 has 13 residues. Only the CDR3 DNA is retained, 39 bases long and in frame from the first base. V is trimmed back by 4 bases and J by 8 bases, and the junction contains 6 bases that no gene match accounts for. Based on the germline V gene (reference sequence), the CDR1 and CDR2 sequences are LGHDT and YNNKEL.